This T cell receptor beta chain is from a study of cytomegalovirus exposure and HLA in healthy donors (TCRdb year 2017). Background for the entire study: An earlier analysis of approximately 640 of the donors reported roughly 270 Gb of sequence data and 100 million to 140 million unique TCR beta sequences from 150 million to 200 million T cells. An early release that covered roughly 600 HLA-typed donors contained about 300 gigabases of sequencing data and tens of millions of unique TCR sequences. Of the approximately 400 genotyped donors, 81% were placed in the genetic ancestry cluster associated with self-reported Caucasian donors. The study aimed to test whether cataloging public T cell receptors could reveal signatures of past pathogen exposure. The study used immunosequencing to profile the T cell repertoires of 670 or so subjects and linked those repertoires to cytomegalovirus serostatus. Besides the first cohort of roughly 660 subjects, a separate validation cohort made up of roughly 120 different subjects was used. The study combined high-throughput TCR immunosequencing, statistical association of individual TCRs with disease status, and machine learning to predict cytomegalovirus infection status. In a later analysis, previously published TCR beta repertoires from 550 to 750 donors were re-analyzed and high-resolution HLA genotyping was added so that TCR occurrence patterns could be studied. The later analysis used no new phenotypic data to find candidate immune exposures, relying instead on TCR beta sequences and their occurrence across donors. To decide whether each TCR beta V gene segment behaved as functional or pseudogenic, an earlier analysis of approximately 590 of the donors relied on high-throughput TCR beta sequencing. Donor age, sex, ethnicity and CMV serostatus were collected together with the repertoire data. Genome-wide SNP genotypes for about three fifths of the roughly 670 donors were used in a later genetic analysis, which treated that subset as a discovery cohort. All discovery cohort repertoires had been generated using a single sequencing platform. Class I and class II HLA loci were covered by the typing at four-digit resolution. The number of typed donors differed by locus: about 620-630 for A, B, C, DRB1 and DQB1; approximately 530 for DQA1; around 610 for DPA1; and 450 to 480 for DPB1. A handful of DR-DQ haplotypes were handled as single units for association and clustering because linkage in the cohort was strong. Among roughly 400 genotyped donors of the cohort, an average of approximately 240,000 unique TCR beta nucleotide sequences was sequenced per donor, of which 15% to 20% were non-productive. The paper's findings and limits, for the study overall: The classifier was reported to diagnose cytomegalovirus status with high specificity and sensitivity in both the original and validation cohorts. The 87-base-pair reads could not distinguish some IMGT-functional V segments, including TRBV6-2 and TRBV6-3, so those segments were excluded. A cluster of highly shared sequence variants was judged likely to be a technical artifact of the sequencing pipeline. HLA typing was unavailable for some donors at each locus, so association tests used only the typed subset. Correlated functional status among segregating V segments might reflect linkage disequilibrium, but an unknown experimental factor could not be ruled out. The study gave a list of 150 to 200 TCR beta chains associated with cytomegalovirus. While some public TCRs were present in many individuals, most TCR sequences turned up only very rarely across donors. This cohort had only TCR beta chains sequenced, and the lack of alpha or paired-chain data limited which features could be detected. When HLA alleles, especially DR and DQ, strongly co-occurred, attributing TCR associations to individual alleles was difficult. A later genetic analysis associated a missense DCLRE1C variant with V-gene and J-gene trimming of TCR beta chains, and an independent cohort replicated the association. It was suggested by the authors that the approach could potentially be generalized to other disease states and immunological phenotypes. Most CMV-associated TCR beta chains appeared to be HLA-restricted in a later analysis, and the HLA associations seemed to be driven largely by CMV exposure. In a later analysis, HLA-associated TCR beta chains were found to be more clonally expanded and to have lower generation probabilities than equally common non-associated chains. According to a later genetic analysis, donors in an Asian-associated ancestry cluster had fewer N-insertions in productive TCRs than the roughly 670-donor mean. For the cohort, immune exposure information was limited to CMV serostatus. In a later analysis, the rate of TCR association differed among HLA loci, with DRB1 alleles having the most associated TCRs and HLA-C alleles having the fewest. The presence/absence analyses assumed that sequencing depth was roughly uniform across donors, and that assumption may not be true. A further reported finding was that TCR beta sequences accurately predicted the HLA-A and HLA-B alleles for most subjects in the first cohort. According to a later analysis, parvovirus B19, influenza, CMV and Epstein-Barr virus appeared linked to several top co-occurrence clusters. A few of the identified cytomegalovirus-associated TCR beta chains were confirmed in vitro to be specific for cytomegalovirus antigens. In an earlier analysis of 587 of the donors, most TCR beta V segments appeared in productive rearrangements about 87% or about 30% of the time, broadly matching IMGT annotations. At a false discovery rate of 0.05, a later analysis linked 16,951 TCR beta sequences to specific HLA alleles. Because counts were too low, approximately 15 rarely observed V segments, including chromosome 9 orphons, were excluded from the earlier analysis of several hundred of the donors.

Library creation used the immunoSEQ multiplex PCR assay. The multiplex PCR relied on a mix of 60 forward primers for TCR Vbeta segments and 13 reverse primers for TCR Jbeta segments. The CDR3 region of rearranged TCR beta genes was amplified from genomic DNA with a multiplex PCR assay. Amplified TCR beta libraries were sequenced as 87-base-pair reads on the Illumina HiSeq System. In the source study's methods: In a later analysis, tens of millions of unique TCR beta chains were counted across the roughly 610 repertoires, and roughly 9.9 million of these chains were shared by at least two donors. To remove PCR and sequencing errors, raw reads were error-corrected and collapsed into unique sequences using a nearest-neighbor algorithm that merged closely related sequences. CDR3 sequences were aligned to IMGT reference sequences to assign V, D and J gene segments. For a sequence to be retained, a match of at least six nucleotides to both a V gene segment and a J gene segment was required. A rearrangement counted as productive if the CDR3 had no stop codons and remained in frame with V and J, and every other rearrangement counted as non-productive. Following IMGT convention, CDR3 was defined as the stretch from the second conserved V-encoded cysteine up to the conserved J-encoded phenylalanine. Sequences without an unambiguous match to a single V gene segment were excluded from the earlier analysis of about 630 of the donors. In an earlier analysis of 587 of the donors, V segments were called functional above 56.7% productive rearrangements and were called segregating when the between-donor standard deviation exceeded 5%. A statistical classification framework was developed to diagnose cytomegalovirus status using the catalog of TCR beta chain sequences. V and J gene assignment, in a later analysis, came from comparing TCR nucleotide sequences with IMGT/GENE-DB human TR gene sequences. In a later analysis, CDR3 sequences and most-parsimonious VDJ recombination scenarios were assigned using the TCRdist pipeline. In a later analysis, each TCR beta chain was defined by its CDR3 amino acid sequence together with its V-gene family, and reads lacking a unique V-gene family were excluded. To address suspected cross-contamination and a sequencing artifact, a later analysis removed 450 to 700 highly shared, low-generation-probability nucleotide sequences. In a later analysis, a clonal expansion index was calculated for each public chain from normalized within-repertoire ranks of inferred template counts. Generation probabilities in a later analysis came from a VDJ recombination model fitted to out-of-frame rearrangements, and those results were checked against IGoR. In a later analysis, hypergeometric tests were used to score TCR-TCR, TCR-HLA and TCR-CMV co-occurrence, with a repertoire-size bias correction applied to TCR pairs. To estimate false discovery rates, a later analysis permuted the HLA or CMV assignments 20 times. In a later analysis, co-occurring TCRs were grouped with DBSCAN, and TCRdist sequence similarity was added when clustering was performed within HLA-allele-positive subsets. Repertoires with fewer than 30,000 or more than 120,000 public chains, plus five repertoires with anomalous nucleotide sharing, were excluded from co-occurrence clustering. TCRdb took over this immuneACCESS table, retaining in-frame rearrangements with V and J assigned. Such tables are incomplete; in checked studies, under half of the missing clones stem from an unresolved V gene, and the remainder is unexplained. V, J and clone size reflect that table, while D and trimming were determined from the DNA. Counted in this sample were 130,000 to 150,000 clones; over 70% of them appeared once. Approximately 7% of the sample lies in the top ten.

The cohort consisted of approximately 690 healthy bone marrow donors. At the time of sampling, all cohort members were nominally healthy, though unrecorded immune exposures were likely present. The donor tested CMV seropositive, placing the donor among the 289 seropositive members of the cohort. Each donor provided a peripheral blood sample, and peripheral blood mononuclear cells were used for TCR beta sequencing. The Qiagen DNeasy Blood Extraction Kit was used to extract genomic DNA from the blood cell samples. Concerning this clone: This clone's antigen is unknown. No much larger clone is present one base from it, and per-base qualities are unavailable.

Trimming leaves V shorter by 6 bases and J shorter by 1 base, with the junction holding 10 bases beyond the gene matches. From cysteine to phenylalanine, the CDR3 is 16 amino acids long. The retained sequence is limited to the CDR3, 48 bases, with the frame set at the first base. For CDR1 and CDR2, the germline V gene (reference sequence) lists MNHEY and SMNVEV. The V gene is TRBV27 and the J gene is TRBJ1-1; 8 bases in the junction line up with TRBD1. Sequenced material: PBMCs. This sequence was found in a man in his forties or fifties in good health and CMV-seropositive. The CDR3 sequence is CASRPTTGTGNTEAFF. The nucleotide sequence reads TGTGCCAGCAGGCCTACAACCGGGACAGGGAACACTGAAGCTTTCTTT.